This TCR beta chain was recovered during a study of cytomegalovirus exposure and HLA in healthy donors. In germline, CDR1 is SEHNR, CDR2 FQNEAQ (reference sequence). V shed 5 bases and J shed 8 bases, with 9 bases lying between them. This CDR3 is built from 11 residues. The PCR made use of 60 Vbeta and 13 Jbeta primers. The repertoire was sequenced with immunoSEQ multiplex PCR; TCRdb's copy has only in-frame clones and lacks some. This table has some 78,000 clones, about four fifths appearing once. Concerning this clone itself: Its matching antigen is unknown.

Points from the study as a whole: Roughly even sequencing depth across donors was the assumption behind the presence/absence analyses. According to an earlier analysis, most TCR beta V segments yielded productive rearrangements about 87% or about 30% of the time. Some TCR beta chains (164 of them) were listed as cytomegalovirus-associated. TRBV6-2, TRBV6-3 and some other V segments were excluded as indistinguishable.

The sequence was collected from a man aged 50 or older in good health and CMV-seropositive. The source material was PBMCs. The chain carries TRBV7-9 and TRBJ1-2; tentatively, D is TRBD1 (5 bases). CDR3 sequence reads: CASSPDRGYTF. In DNA, the CDR3 is TGTGCCAGCAGCCCCGACAGAGGCTACACCTTC.